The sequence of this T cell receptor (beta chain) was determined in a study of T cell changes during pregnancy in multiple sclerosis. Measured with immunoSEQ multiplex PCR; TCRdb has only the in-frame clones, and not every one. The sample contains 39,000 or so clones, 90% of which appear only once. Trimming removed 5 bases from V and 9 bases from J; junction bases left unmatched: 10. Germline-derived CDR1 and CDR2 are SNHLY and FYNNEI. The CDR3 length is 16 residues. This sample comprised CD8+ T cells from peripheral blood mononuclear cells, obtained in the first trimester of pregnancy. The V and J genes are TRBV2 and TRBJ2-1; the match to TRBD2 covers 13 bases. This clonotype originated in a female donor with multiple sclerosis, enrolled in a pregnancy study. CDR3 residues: CASSTGTSGKTREQFF. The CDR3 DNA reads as TGTGCCAGCAGTACCGGGACTAGCGGGAAGACGCGTGAGCAGTTCTTC.